Sequencing of this T cell receptor (beta chain) was carried out in a study of T-cell reconstitution after alpha-beta-depleted transplantation in children (dated by TCRdb to 2016 to 2017). In the study overall: Using TCR repertoire profiling, the study quantitatively followed how T-cell immune reconstitution unfolded in children after TCRalphabeta/CD19-depleted allogeneic hematopoietic cell transplantation.

The method was PCR. TCRdb records Illumina HiSeq 2500 as the sequencer. To normalize quantification of the TCRbeta repertoire, the TCR libraries were built with molecular barcoding that relied on unique molecular identifiers. The public reads were run again by TCRdb, first through fastp at Q25 and then through MiXCR, and only productive beta chains were kept. Under each unique CDR3 protein, matching rows form one entry showing the most common genes and DNA. The sample table records about 610,000 distinct CDR3 sequences; roughly a tenth of these occur just once. In total, the top ten clones hold roughly 4% of the sample. This clonotype has a count of ten or more. It lacks a known antigen. Per-nucleotide qualities are absent, and no much larger clonotype sits a single base away. The CDR3 runs 14 amino acids, cysteine and phenylalanine included. CDR3 DNA only is kept here, 42 bases in frame from base 1. The germline V gene (reference sequence) gives CDR1 as DFQATT and CDR2 as SNEGSKA. The junction shows trimming of 0 bases on V and 8 bases on J, plus 16 bases between the germline ends.

The source was PBMCs from the stem cell graft donor, collected from the stem cell graft. This clonotype originated in a human donor who donated a stem cell graft to a child with acute myeloid leukemia. The chain joins TRBV20-1 to TRBJ1-1; the D gene is possibly TRBD1, with 6 bases matching. The CDR3 here reads CSARDPVGGKEAFF. The DNA sequence is TGCAGTGCTAGAGATCCGGTAGGGGGAAAGGAAGCTTTCTTT.